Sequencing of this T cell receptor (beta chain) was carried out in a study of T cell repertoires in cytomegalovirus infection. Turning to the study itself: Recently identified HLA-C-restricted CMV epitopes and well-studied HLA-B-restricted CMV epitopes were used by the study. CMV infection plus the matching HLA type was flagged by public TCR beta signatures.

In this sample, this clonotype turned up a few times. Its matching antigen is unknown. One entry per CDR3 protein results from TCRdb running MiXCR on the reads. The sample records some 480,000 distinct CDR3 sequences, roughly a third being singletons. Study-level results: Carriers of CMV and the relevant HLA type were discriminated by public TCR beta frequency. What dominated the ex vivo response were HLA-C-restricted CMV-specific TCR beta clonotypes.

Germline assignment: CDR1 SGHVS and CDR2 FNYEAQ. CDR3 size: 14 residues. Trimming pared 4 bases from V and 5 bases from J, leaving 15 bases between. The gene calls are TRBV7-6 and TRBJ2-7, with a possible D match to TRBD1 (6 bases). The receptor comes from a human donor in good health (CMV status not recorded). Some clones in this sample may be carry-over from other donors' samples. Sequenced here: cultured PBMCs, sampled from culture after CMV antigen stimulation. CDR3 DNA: TGTGCCAGCAGCTACCACAGGGTTGGGAACGAGCAGTACTTC. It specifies CASSYHRVGNEQYF.